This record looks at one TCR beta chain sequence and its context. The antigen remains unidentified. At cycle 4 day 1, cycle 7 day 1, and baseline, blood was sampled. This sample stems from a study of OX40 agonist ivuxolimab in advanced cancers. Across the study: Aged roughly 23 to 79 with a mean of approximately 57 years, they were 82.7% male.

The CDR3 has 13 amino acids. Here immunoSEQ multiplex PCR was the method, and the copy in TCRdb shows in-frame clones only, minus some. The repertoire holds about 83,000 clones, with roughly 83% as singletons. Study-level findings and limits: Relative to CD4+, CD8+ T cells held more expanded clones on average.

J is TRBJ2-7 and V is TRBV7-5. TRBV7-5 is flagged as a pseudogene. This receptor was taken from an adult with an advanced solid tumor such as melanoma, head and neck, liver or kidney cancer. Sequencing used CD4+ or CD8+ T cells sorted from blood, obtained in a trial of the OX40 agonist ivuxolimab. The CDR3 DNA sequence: TGTGCCAGAAGCTTAAGGGTGGACTACGAGCAGTACTTC. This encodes CARSLRVDYEQYF.